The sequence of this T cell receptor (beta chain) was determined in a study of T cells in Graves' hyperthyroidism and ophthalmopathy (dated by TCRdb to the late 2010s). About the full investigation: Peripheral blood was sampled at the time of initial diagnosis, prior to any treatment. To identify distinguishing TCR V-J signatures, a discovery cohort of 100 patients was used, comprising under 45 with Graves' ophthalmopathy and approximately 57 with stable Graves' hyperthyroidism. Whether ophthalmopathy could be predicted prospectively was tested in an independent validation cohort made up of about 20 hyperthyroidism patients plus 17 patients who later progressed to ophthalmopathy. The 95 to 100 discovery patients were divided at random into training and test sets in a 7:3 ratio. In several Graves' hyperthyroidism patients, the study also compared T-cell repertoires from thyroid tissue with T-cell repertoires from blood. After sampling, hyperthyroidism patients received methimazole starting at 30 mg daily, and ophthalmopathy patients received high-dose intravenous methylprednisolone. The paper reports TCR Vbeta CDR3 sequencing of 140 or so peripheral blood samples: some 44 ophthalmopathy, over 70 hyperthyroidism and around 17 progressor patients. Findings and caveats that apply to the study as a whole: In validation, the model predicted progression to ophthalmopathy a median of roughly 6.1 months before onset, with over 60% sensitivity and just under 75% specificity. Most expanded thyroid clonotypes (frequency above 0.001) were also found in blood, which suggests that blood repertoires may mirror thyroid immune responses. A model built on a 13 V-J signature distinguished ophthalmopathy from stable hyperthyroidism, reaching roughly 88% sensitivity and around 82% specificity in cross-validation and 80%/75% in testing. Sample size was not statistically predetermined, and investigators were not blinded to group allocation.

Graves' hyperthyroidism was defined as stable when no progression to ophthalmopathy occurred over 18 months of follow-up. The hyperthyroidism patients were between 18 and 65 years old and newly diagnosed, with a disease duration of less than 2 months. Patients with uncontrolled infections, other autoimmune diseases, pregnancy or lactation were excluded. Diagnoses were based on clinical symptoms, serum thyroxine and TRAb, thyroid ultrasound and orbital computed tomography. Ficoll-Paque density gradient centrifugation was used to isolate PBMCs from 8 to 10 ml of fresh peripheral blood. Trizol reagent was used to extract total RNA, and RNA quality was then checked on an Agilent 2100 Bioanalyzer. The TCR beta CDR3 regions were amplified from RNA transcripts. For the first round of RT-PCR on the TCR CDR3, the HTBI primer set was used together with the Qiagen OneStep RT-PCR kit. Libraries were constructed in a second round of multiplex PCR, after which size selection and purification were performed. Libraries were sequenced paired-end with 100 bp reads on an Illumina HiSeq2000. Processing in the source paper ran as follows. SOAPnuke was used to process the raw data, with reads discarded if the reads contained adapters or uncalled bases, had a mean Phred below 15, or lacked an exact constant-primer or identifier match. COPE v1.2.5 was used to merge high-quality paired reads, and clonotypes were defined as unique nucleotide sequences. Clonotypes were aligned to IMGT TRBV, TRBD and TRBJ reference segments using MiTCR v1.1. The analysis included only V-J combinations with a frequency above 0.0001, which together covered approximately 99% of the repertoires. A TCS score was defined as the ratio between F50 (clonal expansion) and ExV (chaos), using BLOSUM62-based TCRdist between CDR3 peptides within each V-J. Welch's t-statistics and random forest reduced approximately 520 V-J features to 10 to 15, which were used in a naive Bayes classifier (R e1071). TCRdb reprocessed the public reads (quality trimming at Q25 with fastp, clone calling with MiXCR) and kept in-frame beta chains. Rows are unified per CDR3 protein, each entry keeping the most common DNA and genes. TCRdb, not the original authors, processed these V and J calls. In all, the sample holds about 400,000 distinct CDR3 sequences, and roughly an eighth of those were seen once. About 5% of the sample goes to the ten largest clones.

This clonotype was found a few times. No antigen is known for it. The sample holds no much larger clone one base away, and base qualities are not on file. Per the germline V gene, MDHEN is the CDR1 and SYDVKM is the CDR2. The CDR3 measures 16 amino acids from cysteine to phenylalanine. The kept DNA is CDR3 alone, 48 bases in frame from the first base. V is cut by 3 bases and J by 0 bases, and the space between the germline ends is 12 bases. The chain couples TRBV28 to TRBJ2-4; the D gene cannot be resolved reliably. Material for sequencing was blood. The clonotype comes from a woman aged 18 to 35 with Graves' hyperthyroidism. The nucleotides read TGTGCCAGCAGTTTCTTTCCGACGCTAGCCAAAAACATTCAGTACTTC. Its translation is CASSFFPTLAKNIQYF. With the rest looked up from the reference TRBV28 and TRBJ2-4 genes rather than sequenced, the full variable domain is DVKVTQSSRYLVKRTGEKVFLECVQDMDHENMFWYRQDPGLGLRLIYFSYDVKMKEKGDIPEGYSVSREKKERFSLILESASTNQTSMYLCASSFFPTLAKNIQYFGAGTRLSVL.